One T cell receptor (beta chain) is described in this entry. The clone's antigen remains unknown. Base-call qualities are not available, and no considerably larger clone is one nucleotide away. Taken from around 2-4 cm away from the tumor, the adjacent normal breast tissue was rinsed with PBS and kept in prechilled RNAlater. Because normal breast tissue has high lipid content and low cell density, getting sufficient DNA from normal breast tissue often required about 95-340 mg of tissue. The study profiled bulk TCR beta-chain repertoires in matched peripheral blood, tumor and adjacent normal breast tissue taken from fewer than 20 patients with early-stage breast cancer. The Qiagen AllPrep DNA/RNA Mini kit was used for genomic DNA extraction. The data stem from a study of early stage breast cancer tumors (dated by TCRdb to about 2017). At the level of the whole study: Of the roughly 15 invasive breast tumors, 12 to 13 were found to be estrogen receptor-positive, progesterone receptor-positive and HER2-negative. About 70% of the 12 ER+/PR+/HER2- tumors were invasive ductal carcinomas, while the other four were invasive lobular carcinomas. On average, each sample got around 10-fold read coverage. The samples as a whole yielded about 2,400,000 detected templates, corresponding to 950,000 to 1,300,000 unique clonotypes. Overall study outcomes, separate from this receptor: Approximately 2.4-fold higher T cell density and higher clonality were observed in tumors than in adjacent normal breast tissue. Bulk genomic DNA sequencing of unsorted cells missed chain pairing and functional markers such as CD4, CD8 and FOXP3. Because the cohort was small, a breakdown by tumor subtype could not be done. Enriched TCRB sequences shared across patients were mostly commonly generated sequences, unlikely to play an important role in the tumor microenvironment. Greater similarity was observed between blood and normal breast repertoires than between blood and tumor repertoires, and tumor was distinguished from normal in about 90% of the 16 patients when each tissue was compared with blood.

Relative to germline, V is 5 bases shorter and J is 0 bases shorter, with 10 bases between their ends. The germline V gene encodes CDR1 MNHEY and CDR2 SVGAGI. The cysteine opens and the phenylalanine closes a CDR3 of 15 amino acids. CDR3 DNA only is kept here, 45 bases in frame from base 1. Each sample was amplified as two independent genomic DNA replicates: around 0.47 ug for blood and approximately 1.4 ug for tumor or normal breast. TCRB sequencing of genomic DNA was carried out with the ImmunoSeq Intro kit according to the manufacturer's instructions. For absolute quantification, the roughly 32-cycle multiplex PCR included proprietary primers along with spike-in control sequences. An 87-bp fragment spanning the CDR3 and flanking V and J genes was sequenced with single-end 150-bp reads. Each lane of an Illumina MiSeq using version 3.0 chemistry carried seven multiplexed samples, with two replicates per sample. The authors' analysis ran thus. Raw data were processed by the vendor's proprietary pipeline, with both replicates merged into one result per sample. A clonotype was defined as productive rearrangements that share the same V-gene family, CDR3 amino acid sequence and J-gene segment. To compute clonality, the normalized Shannon entropy (Pielou evenness) of TCRB abundances was subtracted from 1. To estimate T cell density, the total number of templates was divided by the input cell count, which was inferred from how much DNA went in. Recon, run with its default parameters, was used to estimate overall repertoire diversity and clonality. Tumor-enriched clonotypes were defined as having over 0.1% abundance in tumor and at least 32-fold higher abundance than in normal breast. In TCRdb, the immuneACCESS table is reduced to in-frame sequences with V and J assigned. These tables do not hold every clone; where another copy was compared, an unresolved V gene accounts for under half, and the others remain unexplained. V, J and clone size reflect that table, while D and trimming were determined from the DNA. For this sample the table gives over 11,000 clones, of which over 60% were detected only once. The ten largest account for 6% to 9.5% of the sample.

The chain links TRBV6-5 with TRBJ1-4; no D gene call is confident. The origin of this receptor is a person aged 45-65 years with breast cancer. The specimen was normal breast tissue next to the tumor. The sequenced DNA is TGTGCCAGCAGTACGCTATCTGCAACTAATGAAAAACTGTTTTTT. It encodes CASSTLSATNEKLFF.